This TCR beta chain was observed in a study of breast tumors, draining lymph nodes, adjacent tissues. Regarding the study as a whole: The data were judged consistent with most tumor T cells coming from lymph node and expanding in tumor.

J lost 13 bases, V lost 1 base, and 9 bases had no gene match. Germline V gene sequence: CDR1 SGHTA, CDR2 FQGTGA. The CDR3 is 15 residues long. Samples came from axillary lymph nodes draining the breast cancer. This clonotype was recorded many times. Its antigen is currently unknown. TCRdb used MiXCR to reprocess the multiplex PCR reads, holding one entry per CDR3 protein. The sample lists fewer than 140,000 distinct CDR3 sequences, roughly 33% occurring once. The V and J genes are TRBV7-3 and TRBJ2-1; the match to TRBD2 covers 11 bases. The source is a female donor with breast cancer. Some clones in this sample may be carry-over from other donors' samples. The sample consisted of axillary lymph node tissue. The CDR3 coding sequence is TGTGCCAGCAGCTTAAAGGGACTAGCGGCTTTCCCCCAGTTCTTC. Amino acid sequence: CASSLKGLAAFPQFF.